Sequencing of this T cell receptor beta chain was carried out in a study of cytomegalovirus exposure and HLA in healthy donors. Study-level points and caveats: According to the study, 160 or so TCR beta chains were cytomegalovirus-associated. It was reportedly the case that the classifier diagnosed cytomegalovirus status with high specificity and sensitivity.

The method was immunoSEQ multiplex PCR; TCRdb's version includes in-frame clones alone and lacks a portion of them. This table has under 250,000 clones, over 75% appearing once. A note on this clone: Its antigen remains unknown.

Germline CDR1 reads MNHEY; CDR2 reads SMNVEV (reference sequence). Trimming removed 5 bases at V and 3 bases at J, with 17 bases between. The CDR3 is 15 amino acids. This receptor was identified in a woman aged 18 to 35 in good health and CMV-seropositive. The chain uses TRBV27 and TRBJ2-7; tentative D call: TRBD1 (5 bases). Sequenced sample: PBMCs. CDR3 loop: CASSPRGRTFYEQYF. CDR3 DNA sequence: TGTGCCAGCAGTCCAAGGGGTAGGACATTCTACGAGCAGTACTTC.